This T cell receptor beta chain originates from a study of cytomegalovirus exposure and HLA in healthy donors. PCR amplification relied on 60 Vbeta primers (plus 13 Jbeta primers). Profiled with immunoSEQ multiplex PCR; TCRdb holds only in-frame clones, not every one. Seen here are approximately 140,000 clones, 70% to 80% observed once, and the top ten hold 3.5%. This CDR3 region has 15 residues. Trimming removed 4 bases from V and 6 bases from J; junction bases left unmatched: 12. Germline V gives CDR1 SGHTS, CDR2 YDEGEE. The J gene is TRBJ1-2, the V gene TRBV5-8; 7 bases line up with TRBD1. Sequenced input: PBMCs. The receptor was derived from a human donor in good health. This CDR3 is CASSVGDSTRDGYTF. The CDR3 DNA sequence: TGTGCCAGCAGCGTTGGGGACAGCACCCGAGATGGCTACACCTTC.